The source of this T cell receptor beta chain is a study of T cell changes during pregnancy in multiple sclerosis. The table came from immunoSEQ multiplex PCR; TCRdb's copy has only in-frame clones and leaves some out. The sample has over 90,000 clones; roughly 93% are singletons. Sequences were derived from peripheral blood, sampled after pregnancy. This clonotype was sampled from a female donor with multiple sclerosis, enrolled in a pregnancy study.

CDR3 region: CASSDRDSSEQYF. The CDR3 coding sequence is TGTGCCAGCAGCGATCGGGACAGTTCAGAGCAGTACTTC. The J gene is TRBJ2-7, the V gene TRBV9, with 7 bases matching TRBD1. The germline V gene has CDR1 SGDLS and CDR2 YYNGEE. This CDR3 region has 13 residues. V shed 3 bases, J shed 7 bases, and the junction held 7 bases outside the gene matches.